Sequencing of this TCR beta chain was carried out in a study of CD8 T cells in ankylosing spondylitis. A note on this clonotype: This could be a read error, since a much larger clone is one nucleotide away.

Germline V gives CDR1 DFQATT, CDR2 SNEGSKA (reference sequence). This CDR3 has 8 amino acids. TCRdb reprocessed the 5' RACE reads via MiXCR and lists one record per CDR3 protein. The sample lists under 250,000 distinct CDR3 sequences; approximately 12% were seen once. J is TRBJ2-7 and V is TRBV20-1; D call uncertain. Material for sequencing was blood, either unsorted or a sorted T cell fraction (not recorded which). This receptor was identified in a male donor with ankylosing spondylitis or in good health (not recorded which). The CDR3 DNA follows: TGCAATGCTGGCGGGCAGTACTTC. Translating it yields CNAGGQYF.